This entry lists 8 T cell receptor beta chains sequenced from one sample in a study of OX40 agonist ivuxolimab in advanced cancers. Produced via immunoSEQ multiplex PCR; TCRdb's table is partial and in-frame only. The table lists about 18,000 clones, approximately 85% of them singletons. The material was CD4+ or CD8+ T cells sorted from blood, obtained in a trial of the OX40 agonist ivuxolimab. The receptors were sampled from an adult with an advanced solid tumor such as melanoma, head and neck, liver or kidney cancer.

CDR3 sequence reads: CAWSVLDGNYGYTF. CDR3 DNA sequence: TGTGCCTGGAGTGTACTAGACGGAAACTATGGCTACACCTTC. The chain combines TRBV30 with TRBJ1-2; D remains unclear. V lost 0 bases to trimming and J lost 2 bases, with 10 bases between them. The CDR3 consists of 14 residues. The germline V gene has CDR1 GTSNPN and CDR2 SVGIG (reference sequence).

The rearrangement joins TRBV15 to TRBJ1-1, with 9 bases matching TRBD1. V shed 7 bases, J shed 4 bases, and the junction held 7 bases outside the gene matches. Germline V gene data show CDR1 as LNHNV and CDR2 as YYDKDF (reference sequence). The CDR3 is 14 residues long. The DNA for the CDR3 is TGTGCCACCACGACAGGGGGGGGCGGCACTGAAGCTTTCTTT. This codes for CATTTGGGGTEAFF.

This chain links TRBV29-1 with TRBJ2-7, with D hard to call. CDR1 SQVTM and CDR2 ANQGSEA come from the germline V gene. There are 13 residues in the CDR3. Trimming removed 5 bases from V and 0 bases from J, with 11 bases in between. CDR3 in amino acids: CSVRVPVSYEQYF. CDR3 coding DNA: TGCAGCGTTCGCGTCCCCGTCTCCTACGAGCAGTACTTC.

The chain recombines TRBV28 with TRBJ2-3, with TRBD1 identical over 9 bases. J was trimmed by 2 bases and V by 3 bases; bases with no gene match: 6. CDR3 size: 16 residues. The germline gives CDR1 MDHEN, CDR2 SYDVKM. This CDR3 is CASSLIAQGATDTQYF. CDR3 DNA: TGTGCCAGCAGTTTGATCGCACAGGGGGCCACAGATACGCAGTATTTT.

V gene TRBV2 combines with J gene TRBJ2-5; 12 bases align to TRBD2. Unmatched junction bases numbered 5, after V lost 4 bases and J lost 2 bases. Germline V gene data show CDR1 as SNHLY and CDR2 as FYNNEI. The CDR3 length is 16 residues. The CDR3 reads CASSGLAGVWQETQYF. The CDR3 region has the DNA TGTGCCAGCAGTGGACTAGCGGGAGTTTGGCAAGAGACCCAGTACTTC.

The J gene is TRBJ2-7, the V gene TRBV27; D remains unclear. This CDR3 is 14 amino acids long. With 5 bases removed from V and 0 bases from J, the gap between germline ends came to 11 bases. Germline loops: CDR1 MNHEY, CDR2 SMNVEV (reference sequence). CDR3 residues: CASSPRQASYEQYF. The CDR3 DNA reads TGTGCCAGCAGTCCTCGGCAGGCCTCCTACGAGCAGTACTTC.

The chain joins TRBV14 to TRBJ2-1, with D perhaps given as TRBD1 or TRBD2 (5 bases each). The CDR3 is 17 residues long. Trimming shortened V by 2 bases and J by 5 bases, and 19 bases separated the two germline ends. The germline V gene has CDR1 SGHDN and CDR2 FVKESK. The CDR3 DNA reads TGTGCCAGCAGCCAATCTACTCCCCCGGGACGTCACAATGAGCAGTTCTTC. Translating gives CASSQSTPPGRHNEQFF.

The chain uses TRBV7-9 and TRBJ2-1, with 8 positions matching TRBD2. Germline V lookup: CDR1 SEHNR, CDR2 FQNEAQ (reference sequence). With V trimmed by 5 bases and J by 11 bases, 8 bases remained unmatched. This CDR3 contains 13 residues. The DNA of the CDR3 is TGTGCCAGCAGCCCCAAATCGGGGGGGAAGCAGTTCTTC. It is translated as CASSPKSGGKQFF.